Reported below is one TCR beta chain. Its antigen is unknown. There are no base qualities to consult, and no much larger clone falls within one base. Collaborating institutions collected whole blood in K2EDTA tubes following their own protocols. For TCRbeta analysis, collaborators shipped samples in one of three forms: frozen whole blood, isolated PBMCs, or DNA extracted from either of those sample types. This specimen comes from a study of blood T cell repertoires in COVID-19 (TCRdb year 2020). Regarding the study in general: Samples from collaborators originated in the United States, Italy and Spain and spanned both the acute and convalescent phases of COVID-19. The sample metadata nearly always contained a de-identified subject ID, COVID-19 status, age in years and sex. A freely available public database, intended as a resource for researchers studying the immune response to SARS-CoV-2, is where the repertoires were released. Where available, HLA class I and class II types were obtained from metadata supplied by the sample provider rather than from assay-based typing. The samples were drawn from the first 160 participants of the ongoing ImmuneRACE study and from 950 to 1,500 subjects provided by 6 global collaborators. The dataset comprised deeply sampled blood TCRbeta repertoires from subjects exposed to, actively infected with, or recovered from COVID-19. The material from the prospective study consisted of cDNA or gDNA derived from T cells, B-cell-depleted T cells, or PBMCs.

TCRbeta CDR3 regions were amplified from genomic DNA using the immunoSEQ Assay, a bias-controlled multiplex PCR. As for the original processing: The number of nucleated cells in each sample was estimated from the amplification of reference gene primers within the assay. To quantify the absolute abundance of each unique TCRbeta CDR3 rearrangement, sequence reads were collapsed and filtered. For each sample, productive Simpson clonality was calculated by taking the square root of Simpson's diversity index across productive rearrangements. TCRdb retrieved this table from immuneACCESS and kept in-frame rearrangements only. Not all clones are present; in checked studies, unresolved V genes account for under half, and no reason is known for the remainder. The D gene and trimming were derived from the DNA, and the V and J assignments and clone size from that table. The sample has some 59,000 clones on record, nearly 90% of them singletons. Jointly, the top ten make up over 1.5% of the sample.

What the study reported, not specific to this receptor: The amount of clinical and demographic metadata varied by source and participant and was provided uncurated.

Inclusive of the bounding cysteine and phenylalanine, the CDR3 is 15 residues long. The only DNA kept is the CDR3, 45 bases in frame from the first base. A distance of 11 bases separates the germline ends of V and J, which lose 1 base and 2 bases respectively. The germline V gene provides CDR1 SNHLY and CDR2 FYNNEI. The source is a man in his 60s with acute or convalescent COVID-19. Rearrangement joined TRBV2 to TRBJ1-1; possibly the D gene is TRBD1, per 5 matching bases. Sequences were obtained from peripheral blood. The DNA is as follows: TGTGCCAGCAGTGAAGAGGGAGGGGAAAACACTGAAGCTTTCTTT. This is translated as CASSEEGGENTEAFF.